One and the same sample provided the 23 T cell receptor beta chains below, sequenced in a study of cytomegalovirus exposure and HLA in healthy donors (dated by TCRdb to about 2017). The method behind the library was the immunoSEQ multiplex PCR assay. A mixture of 60 forward primers for TCR Vbeta segments and 13 reverse primers for TCR Jbeta segments was used in the multiplex PCR. TCRdb holds this immuneACCESS table with in-frame rearrangements only. Some clones are missing; in checked studies, unresolved V genes explain under half, and the rest has no known cause. Here the sample has roughly 90,000 clones; approximately 69% occur a single time. Around 20% of the sample comes from the top ten. The sample consisted of PBMCs. Receptor source: a man aged 25-40 years in good health and CMV-seropositive.

CDR3 sequence (DNA): TGTGCCATCGGGGAGACAGGGGGTTTTGGGGCCAACGTCCTGACTTTC. Translation gives CAIGETGGFGANVLTF. This chain connects TRBV10-3 to TRBJ2-6; 9 nucleotides match TRBD1. This CDR3 is 16 amino acids long. Germline values: CDR1 ENHRY, CDR2 SYGVKD. The V and J ends lost 8 bases and 3 bases, in that order; junction bases with no gene match: 8.

Only a few counts were recorded for this clone. The rearrangement uses TRBV7-2 and TRBJ2-1; no reliable D call. CDR3 length equals 12 residues. The V end lost 0 bases, the J end lost 9 bases, and 6 bases lay between the germline ends. CDR1 and CDR2 from the germline V gene are SGHTA and FQGNSA. The CDR3 sequence is CASSLALGEQFF. CDR3 sequence (DNA): TGTGCCAGCAGCTTAGCGCTAGGTGAGCAGTTCTTC.

A few counts support this clone. The chain uses TRBV29-1 and TRBJ2-5; 10 nucleotides agree with TRBD1. Trimming cost V 8 bases and J 7 bases; bases outside gene matches: 10. The germline gives CDR1 SQVTM, CDR2 ANQGSEA. This CDR3 has 13 amino acids. The CDR3 bases are TGCAGCCGACTTGGACAGGGGGAAGCGACCCAGTACTTC. The encoded protein is CSRLGQGEATQYF.

This sequence joins TRBV14 and TRBJ2-3, with a weak D call TRBD2 (6 bases). V was pared by 0 bases and J by 2 bases, with 15 bases between. Germline V lookup: CDR1 SGHDN, CDR2 FVKESK. CDR3 size: 17 residues. CDR3 DNA: TGTGCCAGCAGCCAAGAAGGAGGACTACCGATCACAGATACGCAGTATTTT. Amino acid sequence: CASSQEGGLPITDTQYF. Based on the CDR3 plus reference TRBV14 and TRBJ2-3, the full variable domain is EAGVTQFPSHSVIEKGQTVTLRCDPISGHDNLYWYRRVMGKEIKFLLHFVKESKQDESGMPNNRFLAERTGGTYSTLKVQPAELEDSGVYFCASSQEGGLPITDTQYFGPGTRLTVL.

V is TRBV9 and J is TRBJ1-5; 11 bases agree with TRBD1. Germline-derived CDR1 and CDR2 are SGDLS and YYNGEE. This CDR3 has 15 amino acids. V trimming: 4 bases; J trimming: 6 bases; junction bases outside the gene matches: 6. The CDR3 sequence: CASSRGQGVSQPQHF. In DNA, the CDR3 is TGTGCCAGCAGCCGGGGACAGGGGGTAAGTCAGCCCCAGCATTTT.

The chain uses TRBV21-1 and TRBJ2-1; no DNA check was done on the table's D call, TRBD2. TRBV21-1 is a pseudogene locus. The CDR3 is 16 amino acids. The CDR3 loop reads CASSKERLAGRPEQFF. CDR3 DNA: TGTGCCAGCAGCAAAGAGAGACTAGCGGGAAGGCCTGAGCAGTTCTTC.

V and J are TRBV7-9 and TRBJ2-3, with D maybe TRBD2 (7 bases). Trimming pared 5 bases from V and 3 bases from J, leaving 18 bases between. Germline CDR1 SEHNR, CDR2 FQNEAQ (reference sequence). The CDR3 has 16 residues. The CDR3 sequence: CASSPEGGGVTDTQYF. The DNA of the CDR3 is TGTGCCAGCAGCCCAGAGGGCGGGGGCGTGACAGATACGCAGTATTTT.

The chain has TRBV2 and TRBJ1-1; TRBD1 aligns across 7 bases. Per the germline V gene, CDR1 is SNHLY and CDR2 is FYNNEI. The J segment lost 0 bases and the V segment lost 5 bases, leaving 3 bases of the junction unmatched. The length of the CDR3 is 14 residues. The CDR3, as DNA: TGTGCCAGCAGTCCCAGGGGGGTGAACACTGAAGCTTTCTTT. Translated, it gives CASSPRGVNTEAFF.

This clone has more than one count but fewer than ten. This chain connects TRBV29-1 to TRBJ1-3; TRBD1 agrees at 7 bases. The germline V gene encodes CDR1 SQVTM and CDR2 ANQGSEA. The length of the CDR3 is 13 residues. The junction had 7 bases not matched to a gene; V was cut back by 8 bases and J by 3 bases. The CDR3 sequence is CSFEGANGNTIYF. The CDR3 DNA reads TGCAGCTTCGAGGGGGCAAATGGAAACACCATATATTTT.

The chain links TRBV11-1 to TRBJ2-7; TRBD2 is a possible D gene (5 bases). The CDR3 is made up of 15 amino acids. V lost 3 bases and J 2 bases, leaving 14 bases between the germline ends. Germline loops: CDR1 SGHAT, CDR2 FQDESV (reference sequence). The DNA of the CDR3 is TGTGCCAGCAGCTTTGGAGCGGACTCACCCTACGAGCAGTACTTC. Amino acids: CASSFGADSPYEQYF.

This chain connects TRBV7-2 to TRBJ2-1; 8 bases match TRBD2. The CDR3 has 15 amino acids. V was pared by 3 bases and J by 8 bases, with 9 bases of the junction left unmatched. The germline CDR1 and CDR2 sequences are SGHTA and FQGNSA. CDR3 loop: CASSLQSGSTDEQFF. CDR3 coding DNA: TGTGCCAGCAGCTTGCAGAGCGGGAGTACCGATGAGCAGTTCTTC.

The V call is TRBV5-1, the J call TRBJ2-7, with D tentatively TRBD2 (5 bases). CDR3 length: 16 residues. CDR1 SGHRS and CDR2 YFSETQ come from the germline V gene. Trimming left V 4 bases short and J 11 bases short, with 28 bases between. The CDR3 sequence is CASSPGYNVKGGEEYF. The CDR3 region has the DNA TGCGCCAGCAGCCCGGGATACAACGTGAAGGGCGGAGAGGAGTACTTC.

This chain connects TRBV7-2 to TRBJ1-1; 9 bases match TRBD1. The CDR3 consists of 15 residues. Germline CDR1 reads SGHTA; CDR2 reads FQGNSA. The junction had 5 bases not matched to a gene; V was cut back by 2 bases and J by 4 bases. The CDR3: CASSLTGQGTTEAFF. As DNA, the CDR3 is TGTGCCAGCAGCTTAACGGGACAGGGCACCACTGAAGCTTTCTTT.

V and J are TRBV7-9 and TRBJ1-5, with 7 nucleotides matching TRBD1. This CDR3 is 15 amino acids long. Per the germline V gene, CDR1 is SEHNR and CDR2 is FQNEAQ (reference sequence). Trimming removed 1 base from V and 3 bases from J; junction bases left unmatched: 3. In nucleotides, the CDR3 is TGTGCCAGCAGCTTAGGGACAGGCCTCAATCAGCCCCAGCATTTT. Residues: CASSLGTGLNQPQHF.

The rearrangement uses TRBV6-6 and TRBJ1-5, with TRBD1 matching over 7 bases. Per the germline V gene, CDR1 is MNHNY and CDR2 is SVGAGI (reference sequence). J was trimmed by 7 bases and V by 2 bases; bases with no gene match: 8. There are 15 residues in the CDR3. The CDR3 here is CASSYPSGGNQPQHF. CDR3 sequence (DNA): TGTGCCAGCAGTTACCCCTCAGGGGGAAACCAGCCCCAGCATTTT.

Concerning this clone itself: The identical CDR3 is also encoded by other nucleotide sequences in the sample. This chain uses TRBV28 with TRBJ1-2; possibly TRBD1 for D (5 bases). CDR3 length: 11 amino acids. Looked up from germline, CDR1 is MDHEN and CDR2 is SYDVKM. V was clipped by 6 bases and J by 4 bases, with 6 bases between them. The CDR3 DNA reads TGTGCCAGCAGCGACAGCTATGGCTACACCTTC. This sequence encodes CASSDSYGYTF.

V is TRBV27 and J is TRBJ1-1; D uncertain. CDR3 length: 15 residues. The V and J ends lost 1 base and 1 base respectively, with 10 bases between them. The V gene's germline CDR1 is MNHEY and CDR2 SMNVEV (reference sequence). The CDR3 nucleotides read TGTGCCAGCAGTTTATACCCTCGGGGGAACACTGAAGCTTTCTTT. Translated, it gives CASSLYPRGNTEAFF.

The chain combines TRBV5-1 with TRBJ1-1; 8 positions agree with TRBD1. There are 14 residues in the CDR3. Germline CDR1 is SGHRS and CDR2 is YFSETQ. The V gene end was trimmed by 2 bases and the J gene end by 1 base; junction bases not matched to a gene: 1. This CDR3 reads CASSFDRGNTEAFF. CDR3 coding DNA: TGCGCCAGCAGCTTTGACAGGGGGAACACTGAAGCTTTCTTT.

The chain uses TRBV7-2 and TRBJ2-3, with 10 nucleotides matching TRBD2. Trimming at V came to 2 bases and at J to 6 bases, leaving 5 bases not matched to a gene. The CDR3 totals 15 residues. Germline lookup yields CDR1 SGHTA and CDR2 FQGNSA. CDR3 in amino acids: CASSLISGGADTQYF. The CDR3 nucleotides read TGTGCCAGCAGCTTAATCAGCGGGGGGGCTGATACGCAGTATTTT.

This chain uses TRBV5-1 with TRBJ1-5, with D tentatively TRBD1 (5 bases). The CDR3 runs 15 residues. Trimming shortened V by 0 bases and J by 4 bases, and 11 bases separated the two germline ends. Germline assignment: CDR1 SGHRS and CDR2 YFSETQ. CDR3 region: CASSLAGQGNQPQHF. CDR3 nucleotide sequence: TGCGCCAGCAGCTTGGCCGGACAAGGAAATCAGCCCCAGCATTTT.

CDR3 in DNA: TGTGCCAGCAGCTCGGACAATTTGGAGACCCAGTACTTC. It translates to CASSSDNLETQYF. The chain joins TRBV5-4 to TRBJ2-5, with a weak D call TRBD1 (5 bases). V lost 3 bases, J lost 5 bases, and 11 bases lay in between. The CDR3 runs to 13 residues. Germline V gene data show CDR1 as SGHNT and CDR2 as YYREEE (reference sequence).

The chain joins TRBV20-1 to TRBJ2-7; D call uncertain. From germline, CDR1 is DFQATT and CDR2 SNEGSKA (reference sequence). Trimming removed 6 bases at V and 2 bases at J, with 8 bases between. CDR3 length: 11 residues. The CDR3 sequence is CSAELPYEQYF. The CDR3 coding sequence is TGCAGTGCGGAGTTACCCTACGAGCAGTACTTC.

This rearrangement joins TRBV5-6 to TRBJ1-3; D remains unclear. Germline loops: CDR1 SGHDT, CDR2 YYEEEE. Deletions cut 1 base from V and 0 bases from J, with 11 bases between. This CDR3 has 16 amino acids. The CDR3 region is CASSLFPETSGNTIYF. The CDR3 DNA sequence: TGTGCCAGCAGCTTGTTTCCAGAAACCTCTGGAAACACCATATATTTT. Drawing the rest from reference TRBV5-6 and TRBJ1-3, the complete variable domain is DAGVTQSPTHLIKTRGQQVTLRCSPKSGHDTVSWYQQALGQGPQFIFQYYEEEERQRGNFPDRFSGHQFPNYSSELNVNALLLGDSALYLCASSLFPETSGNTIYFGEGSWLTVV.